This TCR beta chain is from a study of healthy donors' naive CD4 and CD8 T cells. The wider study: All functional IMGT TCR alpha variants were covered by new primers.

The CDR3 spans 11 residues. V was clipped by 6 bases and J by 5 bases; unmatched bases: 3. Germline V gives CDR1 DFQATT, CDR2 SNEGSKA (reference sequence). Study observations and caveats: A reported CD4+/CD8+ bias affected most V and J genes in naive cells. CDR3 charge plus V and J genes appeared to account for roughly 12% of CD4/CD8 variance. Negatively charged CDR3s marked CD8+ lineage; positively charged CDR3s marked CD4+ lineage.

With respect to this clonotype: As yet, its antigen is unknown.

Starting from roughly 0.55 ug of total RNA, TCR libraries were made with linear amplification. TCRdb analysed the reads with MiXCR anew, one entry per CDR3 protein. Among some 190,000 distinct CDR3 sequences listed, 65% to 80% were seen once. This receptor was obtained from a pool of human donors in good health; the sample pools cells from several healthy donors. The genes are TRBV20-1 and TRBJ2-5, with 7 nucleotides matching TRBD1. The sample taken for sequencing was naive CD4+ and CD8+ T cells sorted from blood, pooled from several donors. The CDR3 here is CSATQGETQYF. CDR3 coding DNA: TGCAGTGCCACACAGGGGGAGACCCAGTACTTC.